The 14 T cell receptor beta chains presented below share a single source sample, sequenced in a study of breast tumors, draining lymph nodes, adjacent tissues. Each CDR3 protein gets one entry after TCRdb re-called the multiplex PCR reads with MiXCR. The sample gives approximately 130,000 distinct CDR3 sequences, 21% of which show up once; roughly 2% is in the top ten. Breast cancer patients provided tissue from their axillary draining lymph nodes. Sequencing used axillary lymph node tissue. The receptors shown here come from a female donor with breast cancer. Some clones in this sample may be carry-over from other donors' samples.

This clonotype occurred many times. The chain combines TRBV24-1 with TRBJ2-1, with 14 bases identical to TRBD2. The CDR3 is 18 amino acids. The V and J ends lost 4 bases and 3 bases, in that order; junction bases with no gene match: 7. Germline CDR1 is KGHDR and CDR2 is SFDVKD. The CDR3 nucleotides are TGTGCCACCAGTGACCGCGGACTAGCGGGAGGCCGCTACAATGAGCAGTTCTTC. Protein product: CATSDRGLAGGRYNEQFF.

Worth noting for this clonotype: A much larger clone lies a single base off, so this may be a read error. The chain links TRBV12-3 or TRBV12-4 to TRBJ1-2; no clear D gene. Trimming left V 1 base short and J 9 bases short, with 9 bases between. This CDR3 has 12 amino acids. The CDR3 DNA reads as TGTGCCAGCAGTTTAGGTCCAGGTAGCTACACCTTC. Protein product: CASSLGPGSYTF.

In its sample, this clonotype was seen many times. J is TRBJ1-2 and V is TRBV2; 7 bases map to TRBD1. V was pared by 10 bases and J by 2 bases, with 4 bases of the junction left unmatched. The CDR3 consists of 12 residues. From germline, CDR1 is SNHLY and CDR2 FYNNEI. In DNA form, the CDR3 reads TGTGCCACACAGGACAGGAACTATGGCTACACCTTC. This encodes CATQDRNYGYTF.

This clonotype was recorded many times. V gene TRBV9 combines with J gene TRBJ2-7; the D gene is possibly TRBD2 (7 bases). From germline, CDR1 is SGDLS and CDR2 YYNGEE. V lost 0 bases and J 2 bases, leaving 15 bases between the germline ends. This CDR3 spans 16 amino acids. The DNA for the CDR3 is TGTGCCAGCAGCGTAGGGGAGGGGGGGGTCACCTACGAGCAGTACTTC. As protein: CASSVGEGGVTYEQYF.

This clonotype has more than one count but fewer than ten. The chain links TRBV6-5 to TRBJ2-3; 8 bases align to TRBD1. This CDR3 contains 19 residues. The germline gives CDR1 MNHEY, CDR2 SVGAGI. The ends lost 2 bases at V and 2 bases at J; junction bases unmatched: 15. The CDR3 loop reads CASSYPGTGATPNTDTQYF. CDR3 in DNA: TGTGCCAGCAGTTACCCGGGGACAGGTGCCACACCGAACACAGATACGCAGTATTTT.

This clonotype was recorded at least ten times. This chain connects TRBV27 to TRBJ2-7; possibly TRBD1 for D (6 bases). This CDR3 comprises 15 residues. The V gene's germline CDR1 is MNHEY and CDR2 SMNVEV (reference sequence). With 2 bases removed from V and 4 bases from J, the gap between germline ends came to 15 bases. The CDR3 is CASSLIGQGLYEQYF. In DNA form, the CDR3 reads TGTGCCAGCAGTTTAATCGGGCAGGGGCTTTACGAGCAGTACTTC.

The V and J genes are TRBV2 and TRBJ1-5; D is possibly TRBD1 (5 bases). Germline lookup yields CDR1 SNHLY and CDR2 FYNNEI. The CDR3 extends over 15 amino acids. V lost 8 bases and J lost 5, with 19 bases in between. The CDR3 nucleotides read TGTGCCAGCGGGGGGGGTAGGACGGGTTATCAGCCCCAGCATTTT. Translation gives CASGGGRTGYQPQHF. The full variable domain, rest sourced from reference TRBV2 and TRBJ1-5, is EPEVTQTPSHQVTQMGQEVILRCVPISNHLYFYWYRQILGQKVEFLVSFYNNEISEKSEIFDDQFSVERPDGSNFTLKIRSTKLEDSAMYFCASGGGRTGYQPQHFGDGTRLSIL.

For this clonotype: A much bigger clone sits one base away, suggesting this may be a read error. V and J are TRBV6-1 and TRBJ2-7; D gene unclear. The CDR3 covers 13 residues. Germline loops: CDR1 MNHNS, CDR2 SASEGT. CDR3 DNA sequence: TGTGTCAGCAGTGAAATACAGCCCTACGAGCAGTACTTC. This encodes CVSSEIQPYEQYF.

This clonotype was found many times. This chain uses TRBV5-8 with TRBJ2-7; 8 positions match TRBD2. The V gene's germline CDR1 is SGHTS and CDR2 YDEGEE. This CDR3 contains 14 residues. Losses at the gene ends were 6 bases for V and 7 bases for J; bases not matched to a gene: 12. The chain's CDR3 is CASTSAGGVGEQYF. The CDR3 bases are TGTGCCAGCACCTCAGCCGGGGGGGTGGGGGAGCAGTACTTC.

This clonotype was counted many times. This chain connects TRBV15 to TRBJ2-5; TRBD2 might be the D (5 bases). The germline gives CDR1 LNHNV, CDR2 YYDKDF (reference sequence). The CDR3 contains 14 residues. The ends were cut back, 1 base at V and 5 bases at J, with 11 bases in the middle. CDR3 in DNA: TGTGCCACCAGCAGAGCGCCTAGCATGGAGACCCAGTACTTC. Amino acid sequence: CATSRAPSMETQYF.

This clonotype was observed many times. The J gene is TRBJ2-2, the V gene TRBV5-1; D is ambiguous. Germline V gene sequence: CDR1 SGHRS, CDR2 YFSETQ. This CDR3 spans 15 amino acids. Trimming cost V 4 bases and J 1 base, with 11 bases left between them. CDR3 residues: CASSTTFQNTGELFF. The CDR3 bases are TGCGCCAGCAGCACAACATTCCAGAACACCGGGGAGCTGTTTTTT.

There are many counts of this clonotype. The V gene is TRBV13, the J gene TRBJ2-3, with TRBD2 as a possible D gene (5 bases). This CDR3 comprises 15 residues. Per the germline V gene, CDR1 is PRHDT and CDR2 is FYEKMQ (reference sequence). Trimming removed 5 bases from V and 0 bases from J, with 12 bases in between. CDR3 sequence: CASSLKTGSTDTQYF. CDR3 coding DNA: TGTGCCAGCAGCCTTAAGACGGGGAGCACAGATACGCAGTATTTT.

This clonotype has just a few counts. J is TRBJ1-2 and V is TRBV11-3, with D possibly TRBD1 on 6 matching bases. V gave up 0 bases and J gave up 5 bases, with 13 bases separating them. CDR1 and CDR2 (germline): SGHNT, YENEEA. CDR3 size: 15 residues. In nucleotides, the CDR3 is TGTGCCAGCAGCTTAGATCCAGGGGAGGAATATGGCTACACCTTC. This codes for CASSLDPGEEYGYTF.

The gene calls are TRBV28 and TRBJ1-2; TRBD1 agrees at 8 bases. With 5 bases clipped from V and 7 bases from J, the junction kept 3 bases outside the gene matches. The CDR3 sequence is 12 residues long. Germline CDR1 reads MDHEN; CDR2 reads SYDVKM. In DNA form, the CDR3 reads TGTGCCAGCAGTAGGACAGGGAGTGGCTACACCTTC. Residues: CASSRTGSGYTF.